Below are 27 T cell receptor beta chains sequenced from a single sample in a study of blood T cell repertoires in COVID-19. Data came from immunoSEQ multiplex PCR; TCRdb stores just in-frame clones and leaves some out. Of 170,000 or so clones listed, 90% are singletons. Specimen: peripheral blood. The receptors come from a man aged 45-65 years with acute or convalescent COVID-19.

This clone has just a few counts. Here the CDR3 reads CASSLSAGGSYEQYV. CDR3 nucleotide sequence: TGTGCCAGCAGTTTATCGGCGGGGGGCTCCTACGAGCAGTACGTC. The chain joins TRBV27 to TRBJ2-7; 8 positions agree with TRBD2. CDR3 size: 15 residues. CDR1 is MNHEY and CDR2 is SMNVEV in the germline V gene (reference sequence). With 0 bases clipped from V and 0 bases from J, the junction kept 1 base outside the gene matches.

This rearrangement joins TRBV5-1 to TRBJ2-5; D might be TRBD2 (7 bases). The CDR3 runs 15 residues. V lost 4 bases, J lost 11 bases, and 24 bases lay in between. The germline gives CDR1 SGHRS, CDR2 YFSETQ. CDR3 sequence reads: CASSGAQGTIRAQYF. CDR3 bases: TGCGCCAGCAGCGGCGCTCAGGGGACTATTCGGGCACAGTACTTC.

This sequence joins TRBV10-3 and TRBJ2-7, with TRBD2 matching over 7 bases. Germline lookup yields CDR1 ENHRY and CDR2 SYGVKD. V was pared by 8 bases and J by 6 bases, with 10 bases of the junction left unmatched. The CDR3 has 13 residues. CDR3 nucleotide sequence: TGTGCCATCGGTAGAGCGGGGTTAGGCGAGCAGTACGTC. It translates to CAIGRAGLGEQYV.

This chain joins TRBV24-1 and TRBJ2-1, with D possibly matching TRBD1 (5 bases). The V end was cut by 6 bases, the J end by 0 bases, with 8 bases between. Germline CDR1 reads KGHDR; CDR2 reads SFDVKD. This CDR3 has 14 residues. CDR3 sequence (DNA): TGTGCCACCAGTCCAGGGTTCTCCTACAATGAGCAGTTCTTC. This encodes CATSPGFSYNEQFF.

This clone was seen once. J is TRBJ2-3 and V is TRBV27, with D unresolved. Per the germline V gene, CDR1 is MNHEY and CDR2 is SMNVEV (reference sequence). The CDR3 length is 13 residues. The V end was cut by 3 bases, the J end by 3 bases, with 7 bases between. CDR3 amino acids: CASSFKLTDTQYF. The CDR3 DNA follows: TGTGCCAGCAGTTTTAAATTAACAGATACGCAGTATTTT.

J is TRBJ1-3 and V is TRBV25-1; maybe TRBD1 (5 bases). The CDR3 length is 17 residues. Looked up from germline, CDR1 is MGHDK and CDR2 is SYGVNS. Trimming stripped 0 bases from V and 4 bases from J, with 16 bases between. The CDR3 bases are TGTGCCAGCAGTGAATATTCGACAGCGTCCTTGGGAAACACCATATATTTT. The encoded protein is CASSEYSTASLGNTIYF.

The chain is built from TRBV2 and TRBJ1-5, with a possible D match to TRBD1 (6 bases). V was trimmed by 5 bases and J by 0 bases, leaving 11 bases between them. Germline V gene sequence: CDR1 SNHLY, CDR2 FYNNEI. CDR3 length equals 15 residues. Here the CDR3 DNA reads TGTGCCAGCAGTAACAGGGTCGTTAGCAATCAGCCCCAGCATTTT. Amino acids: CASSNRVVSNQPQHF.

The rearrangement uses TRBV5-6 and TRBJ1-1; D gene uncertain. Germline V CDR1 and CDR2: SGHDT, YYEEEE. Trimming left V 4 bases short and J 11 bases short, with 12 bases between. This CDR3 comprises 11 residues. The CDR3 sequence is CASSKQKEAFF. The CDR3 coding sequence is TGTGCCAGCAGCAAGCAAAAGGAGGCTTTCTTT.

This chain uses TRBV7-9 with TRBJ1-2; tentative D call: TRBD1 (5 bases). CDR3 length equals 13 residues. Germline V gene lookup returns CDR1 SEHNR and CDR2 FQNEAQ (reference sequence). V shed 5 bases and J shed 7 bases, with 14 bases lying between them. In DNA form, the CDR3 reads TGTGCCAGCAGCCAAGCAGGTGGGGCTGGCTACACCTTC. Its protein is CASSQAGGAGYTF.

J is TRBJ1-5 and V is TRBV28; D is unresolved. Trimming removed 3 bases at V and 3 bases at J, with 9 bases between. This CDR3 comprises 14 residues. The germline gives CDR1 MDHEN, CDR2 SYDVKM. The CDR3 loop is CASSFSGANQPQHF. The CDR3, as DNA: TGTGCCAGCAGTTTTTCTGGAGCCAATCAGCCCCAGCATTTT.

This rearrangement joins TRBV27 to TRBJ1-2, with D possibly TRBD1 on 5 matching bases. Trimming took 2 bases from V and 4 from J, leaving 14 bases between them. CDR3 length: 15 amino acids. CDR1 and CDR2 (germline): MNHEY, SMNVEV (reference sequence). Here the CDR3 reads CASSLTRTGGYGYTF. The CDR3 nucleotides read TGTGCCAGCAGTTTAACGAGGACCGGGGGCTATGGCTACACCTTC.

V and J are TRBV27 and TRBJ2-4; 7 positions agree with TRBD2. CDR1 and CDR2 from the germline V gene are MNHEY and SMNVEV (reference sequence). V trimming: 2 bases; J trimming: 1 base; junction bases outside the gene matches: 8. This CDR3 comprises 17 residues. CDR3 coding DNA: TGTGCCAGCAGTTTAAGGGCTAGCGGCCTGGCCAAAAACATTCAGTACTTC. Its protein product is CASSLRASGLAKNIQYF.

This rearrangement joins TRBV6-5 to TRBJ1-6, with 7 bases lining up with TRBD1. V shed 0 bases and J 10 bases; nucleotides not matched to a gene: 6. CDR1 MNHEY and CDR2 SVGAGI come from the germline V gene. The CDR3 length is 15 residues. DNA of the CDR3: TGTGCCAGCAGTTACTCGCGGCAGGGGGACTCACCCCTCCACTTT. Translated: CASSYSRQGDSPLHF.

V gene TRBV7-8 combines with J gene TRBJ1-4; 10 nucleotides align to TRBD1. This CDR3 is built from 15 residues. With V trimmed by 4 bases and J by 7 bases, 6 bases remained unmatched. CDR1 SGHVS and CDR2 FQNEAQ come from the germline V gene. The CDR3 sequence: CASSYRDRGSEKLFF. The CDR3 DNA is TGTGCCAGCAGCTACCGGGACAGGGGAAGTGAAAAACTGTTTTTT.

The chain uses TRBV9 and TRBJ2-2; TRBD2 might be the D (7 bases). Trimming stripped 4 bases from V and 4 bases from J, with 20 bases between. The CDR3 is 17 residues long. Germline V CDR1 and CDR2: SGDLS, YYNGEE. The CDR3 loop reads CASSTPGGGASTGELFF. The CDR3 DNA sequence: TGTGCCAGCAGCACACCCGGTGGGGGGGCCAGCACCGGGGAGCTGTTTTTT.

The chain carries TRBV11-3 and TRBJ2-7; possible D gene TRBD1, 5 bases. Deletions cut 6 bases from V and 2 bases from J, with 20 bases between. Per germline, CDR1 SGHNT and CDR2 YENEEA. The CDR3 totals 16 residues. CDR3 in amino acids: CASRDLDKNLPYEQYV. CDR3 DNA: TGTGCCAGCAGGGATCTGGACAAGAATCTTCCCTACGAGCAGTACGTC.

This clone has a handful of counts. This sequence joins TRBV27 and TRBJ1-6; 9 bases agree with TRBD1. This CDR3 has 14 residues. V dropped 5 bases and J dropped 9; count of bases not matched to a gene: 5. Germline V gene sequence: CDR1 MNHEY, CDR2 SMNVEV (reference sequence). The CDR3: CASSNRGLGSPLHF. The CDR3, as DNA: TGTGCCAGCAGTAACAGGGGGCTAGGTTCACCCCTCCACTTT.

The V and J genes are TRBV5-4 and TRBJ1-4; 8 nucleotides match TRBD1. The CDR3 is 16 residues long. Germline V gene lookup returns CDR1 SGHNT and CDR2 YYREEE (reference sequence). V was pared by 3 bases and J by 8 bases, with 12 bases of the junction left unmatched. The CDR3 loop is CASSSTTGTGGEKLFF. DNA of the CDR3: TGTGCCAGCAGCTCTACCACCGGGACAGGTGGGGAAAAACTGTTTTTT. The full variable domain, with the rest looked up from reference TRBV5-4 and TRBJ1-4, is ETGVTQSPTHLIKTRGQQVTLRCSSQSGHNTVSWYQQALGQGPQFIFQYYREEENGRGNFPPRFSGLQFPNYSSELNVNALELDDSALYLCASSSTTGTGGEKLFFGSGTQLSVL.

This chain uses TRBV29-1 with TRBJ2-5; D uncertain. The CDR3 extends over 13 amino acids. V lost 7 bases, J lost 3 bases, and 15 bases lay in between. Germline CDR1 is SQVTM and CDR2 is ANQGSEA. CDR3 residues: CSAKLDFEETQYF. The CDR3 DNA reads TGCAGCGCCAAATTAGACTTCGAAGAGACCCAGTACTTC. The full variable domain, rest sourced from reference TRBV29-1 and TRBJ2-5, is SAVISQKPSRDICQRGTSLTIQCQVDSQVTMMFWYRQQPGQSLTLIATANQGSEATYESGFVIDKFPISRPNLTFSTLTVSNMSPEDSSIYLCSAKLDFEETQYFGPGTRLLVL.

J is TRBJ1-5 and V is TRBV2; 10 nucleotides line up with TRBD1. With 1 base clipped from V and 6 bases from J, the junction kept 0 bases outside the gene matches. This CDR3 region has 14 residues. CDR1 is SNHLY and CDR2 is FYNNEI in the germline V gene. CDR3 residues: CASSEGTGGQPQHF. DNA for the CDR3: TGTGCCAGCAGTGAAGGGACAGGGGGTCAGCCCCAGCATTTT.

The rearrangement links TRBV7-9 to TRBJ1-1; D is unresolved. Germline V lookup: CDR1 SEHNR, CDR2 FQNEAQ (reference sequence). Trimming pared 0 bases from V and 3 bases from J, leaving 8 bases between. This CDR3 has 14 amino acids. CDR3 coding DNA: TGTGCCAGCAGCTTAGCGGGTGGGCACACTGAAGCTTTCTTT. Its protein product is CASSLAGGHTEAFF. The full variable domain, in which reference TRBV7-9 and TRBJ1-1 provide the parts outside the CDR3, is DTGVSQNPRHKITKRGQNVTFRCDPISEHNRLYWYRQTLGQGPEFLTYFQNEAQLEKSRLLSDRFSAERPKGSFSTLEIQRTEQGDSAMYLCASSLAGGHTEAFFGQGTRLTVV.

The chain links TRBV5-5 to TRBJ2-5; TRBD2 aligns across 7 bases. CDR1 and CDR2 (germline): SGHKS, YYEKEE (reference sequence). The V segment lost 4 bases and the J segment 2 bases; nucleotides outside the gene matches: 2. The CDR3 has 13 amino acids. The DNA of the CDR3 is TGTGCCAGCAGCGGGGGAGGGCAAGAGACCCAGTACTTC. Its translation: CASSGGGQETQYF.

This clone was seen just once. The rearrangement joins TRBV7-2 to TRBJ1-4; D is unresolved. The ends were cut back, 2 bases at V and 2 bases at J, with 12 bases in the middle. The germline CDR1 and CDR2 sequences are SGHTA and FQGNSA. The CDR3 spans 16 residues. The CDR3 sequence: CASSLRGPGTNEKLFF. Written as DNA, the CDR3 is TGTGCCAGCAGCTTAAGAGGCCCTGGGACTAATGAAAAACTGTTTTTT.

V usage is TRBV9 and J usage is TRBJ2-5; TRBD2 matches 10 bases. The CDR3 runs to 16 residues. The ends lost 4 bases at V and 7 bases at J; junction bases unmatched: 13. In germline, CDR1 is SGDLS, CDR2 YYNGEE. CDR3 loop: CASSNSMSGGAVTQYF. CDR3 DNA: TGTGCCAGCAGCAACTCAATGAGCGGGGGGGCCGTGACCCAGTACTTC.

V gene TRBV2 combines with J gene TRBJ2-1, with TRBD2 matching over 11 bases. V lost 8 bases to trimming and J lost 2 bases; unmatched junction nucleotides: 2. This CDR3 is 14 amino acids long. Germline CDR1 and CDR2: SNHLY and FYNNEI. In DNA form, the CDR3 reads TGTGCCAGCGGACTAGCGGGTACCTACAATGAGCAGTTCTTC. As protein: CASGLAGTYNEQFF.

The chain combines TRBV30 with TRBJ1-2; D gene uncertain. The germline CDR1 and CDR2 sequences are GTSNPN and SVGIG (reference sequence). This CDR3 spans 16 amino acids. V was pared by 0 bases and J by 8 bases, with 22 bases between. This CDR3 reads CAWSVLGVTGSRGYTF. The CDR3 nucleotides are TGTGCCTGGAGTGTACTAGGCGTTACCGGGTCGAGGGGCTACACCTTC. Drawing the rest from reference TRBV30 and TRBJ1-2, the complete variable domain is SQTIHQWPATLVQPVGSPLSLECTVEGTSNPNLYWYRQAAGRGLQLLFYSVGIGQISSEVPQNLSASRPQDRQFILSSKKLLLSDSGFYLCAWSVLGVTGSRGYTFGSGTRLTVV.

The CDR3 is CASSVVPQGNNEQFF. CDR3 in DNA: TGTGCCAGCAGCGTAGTCCCTCAGGGGAACAATGAGCAGTTCTTC. The V gene is TRBV9, the J gene TRBJ2-1; a possible D gene is TRBD1 (6 bases). Germline V CDR1 and CDR2: SGDLS, YYNGEE. CDR3 size: 15 residues. Between the trimmed V and J ends, which lost 0 bases and 5 bases, there was a span of 12 bases.